This T cell receptor beta chain was obtained from a study of blood T cell repertoires in COVID-19. This CDR3 has 13 residues. With 3 bases removed from V and 8 bases from J, the gap between germline ends came to 13 bases. Germline V CDR1 and CDR2: GTSNPN, SVGIG (reference sequence). Sequencing used immunoSEQ multiplex PCR; TCRdb keeps in-frame clones, though not all of them. The sample has about 140,000 clones, around 88% seen once. The sample consisted of peripheral blood. This receptor was identified in a woman aged 55-69 years with acute or convalescent COVID-19. The chain has TRBV30 and TRBJ2-2, with a tentative D call TRBD2 (5 bases). CDR3 loop: CAWSPLREGELFF. The DNA for the CDR3 is TGTGCCTGGAGCCCACTAAGGGAGGGGGAGCTGTTTTTT. Full variable domain (remainder filled in from reference TRBV30 and TRBJ2-2): SQTIHQWPATLVQPVGSPLSLECTVEGTSNPNLYWYRQAAGRGLQLLFYSVGIGQISSEVPQNLSASRPQDRQFILSSKKLLLSDSGFYLCAWSPLREGELFFGEGSRLTVL.